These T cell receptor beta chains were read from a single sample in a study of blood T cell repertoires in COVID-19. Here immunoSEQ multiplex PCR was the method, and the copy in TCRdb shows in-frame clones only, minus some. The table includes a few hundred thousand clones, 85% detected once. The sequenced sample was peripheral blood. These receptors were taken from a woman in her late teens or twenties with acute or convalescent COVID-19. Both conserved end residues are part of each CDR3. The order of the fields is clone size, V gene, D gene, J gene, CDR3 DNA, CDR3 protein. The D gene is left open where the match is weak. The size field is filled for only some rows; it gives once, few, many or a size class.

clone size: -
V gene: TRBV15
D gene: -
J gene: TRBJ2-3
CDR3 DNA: TGTGCCACCAGCAGAGGAGAGGCGGATACGCAGTATTTT
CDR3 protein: CATSRGEADTQYF

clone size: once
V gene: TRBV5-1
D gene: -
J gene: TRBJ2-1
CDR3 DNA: TGCGCCAGCAGCTTGGCCATCGGGAATGAGCAGTTCTTC
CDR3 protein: CASSLAIGNEQFF

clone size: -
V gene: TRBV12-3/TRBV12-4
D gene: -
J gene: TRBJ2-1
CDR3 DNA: TGTGCCAGCAGCCCCGGGAGACGAGATGAGCAGTTCTTC
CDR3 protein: CASSPGRRDEQFF

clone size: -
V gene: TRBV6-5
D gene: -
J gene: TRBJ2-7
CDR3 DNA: TGTGCCAGCCTCGAAAACCCATACAGGAACGAGCAGTACTTC
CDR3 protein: CASLENPYRNEQYF

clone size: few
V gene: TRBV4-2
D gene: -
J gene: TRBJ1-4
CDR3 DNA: TGTGCCAGCAGCCAAGCATTATCAGGGACTAATGAAAAACTGTTTTTT
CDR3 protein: CASSQALSGTNEKLFF

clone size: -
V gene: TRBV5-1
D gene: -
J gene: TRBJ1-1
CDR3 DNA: TGCGCCAGCAGCTGGGGGGGCGGCGGCACTGAAGCTTTCTTT
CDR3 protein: CASSWGGGGTEAFF

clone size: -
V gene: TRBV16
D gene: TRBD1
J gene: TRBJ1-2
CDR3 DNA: TGTGCCAGCAGCCGACAGGACAGGGGATATGGCTACACCTTC
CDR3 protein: CASSRQDRGYGYTF

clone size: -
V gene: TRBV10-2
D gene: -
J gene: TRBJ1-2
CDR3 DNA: TGCGCCAGCAGTGAGTCGACAGACTATGGCTACACCTTC
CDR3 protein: CASSESTDYGYTF

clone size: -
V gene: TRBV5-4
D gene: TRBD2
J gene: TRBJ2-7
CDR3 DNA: TGTGCCAGCAGCTTGGGGACTAGCGGGAGTCTCCACGAGCAGTACTTC
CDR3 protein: CASSLGTSGSLHEQYF

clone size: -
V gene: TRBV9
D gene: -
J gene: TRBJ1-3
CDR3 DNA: TGTGCCAGCAGCGCCGGGACAAGAGACACCATATATTTT
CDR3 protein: CASSAGTRDTIYF

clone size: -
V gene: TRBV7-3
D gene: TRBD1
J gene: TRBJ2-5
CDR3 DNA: TGTGCCAGCAGCCGCGCAGGGGGCGAGACCCAGTACTTC
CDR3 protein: CASSRAGGETQYF

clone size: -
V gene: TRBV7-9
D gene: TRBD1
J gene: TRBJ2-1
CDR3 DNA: TGTGCCAGCAGCATGACACCGGGACAGGTAAATAATGAGCAGTTCTTC
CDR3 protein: CASSMTPGQVNNEQFF

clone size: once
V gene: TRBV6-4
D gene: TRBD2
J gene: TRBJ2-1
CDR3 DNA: TGTGCCAGCAGTGACTGGGGCGGGGGTGAGCAGTTCTTC
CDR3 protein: CASSDWGGGEQFF

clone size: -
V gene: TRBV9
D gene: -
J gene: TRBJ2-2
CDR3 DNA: TGTGCCAGCAGCTCCGGGCAGGGGAACACCGGGGAGCTGTTTTTT
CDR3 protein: CASSSGQGNTGELFF

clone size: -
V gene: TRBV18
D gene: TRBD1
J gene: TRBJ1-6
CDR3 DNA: TGTGCCAGCACCAGCGGACAGGCCCAAAATTCACCCCTCCACTTT
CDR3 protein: CASTSGQAQNSPLHF

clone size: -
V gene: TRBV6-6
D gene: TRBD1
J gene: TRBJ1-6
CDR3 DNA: TGTGCCAGCAGTACGGGGACAGCTAATTCACCCCTCCACTTT
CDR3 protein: CASSTGTANSPLHF

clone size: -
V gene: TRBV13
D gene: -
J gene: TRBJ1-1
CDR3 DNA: TGTGCCAGCAGCTTAGTAGTAGGACACAGGGACACTGAAGCTTTCTTT
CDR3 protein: CASSLVVGHRDTEAFF

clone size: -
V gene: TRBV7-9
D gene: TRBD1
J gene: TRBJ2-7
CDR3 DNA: TGTGCCAGCAGCTTGGACGGGACAGACTACGAGCAGTACTTC
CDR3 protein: CASSLDGTDYEQYF

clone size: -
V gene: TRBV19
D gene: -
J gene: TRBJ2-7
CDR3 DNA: TGTGCCAGTAGCCTCTCGCGGGTCCGAGAGCAGTACTTC
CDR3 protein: CASSLSRVREQYF

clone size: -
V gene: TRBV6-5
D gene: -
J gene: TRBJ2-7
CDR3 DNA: TGTGCCACCAAACAGGGTATCGACTCCGAGCAGTACTTC
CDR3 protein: CATKQGIDSEQYF

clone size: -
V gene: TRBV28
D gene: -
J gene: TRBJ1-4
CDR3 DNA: TGTGCCAGCAGTTTGCAAGTCGCCTATAATGAAAAACTGTTTTTT
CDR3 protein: CASSLQVAYNEKLFF

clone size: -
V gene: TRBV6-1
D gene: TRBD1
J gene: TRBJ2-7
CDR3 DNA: TGTGCCAGCAGTGAAGTGGACAGGAGCTCCTACGAGCAGTACTTC
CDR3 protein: CASSEVDRSSYEQYF

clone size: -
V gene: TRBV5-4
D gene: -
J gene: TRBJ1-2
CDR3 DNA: TGTGCCAGCAGAAGAGGGAACTATGGCTACACCTTC
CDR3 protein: CASRRGNYGYTF

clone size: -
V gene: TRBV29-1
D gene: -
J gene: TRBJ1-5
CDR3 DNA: TGCAGCGCTATGGACAGCCTCAATCAGCCCCAGCATTTT
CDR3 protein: CSAMDSLNQPQHF

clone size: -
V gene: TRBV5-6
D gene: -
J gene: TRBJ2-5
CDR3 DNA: TGTGCCAGCAGCAGACGACCGACAGAGTACCAAGAGACCCAGTACTTC
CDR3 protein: CASSRRPTEYQETQYF

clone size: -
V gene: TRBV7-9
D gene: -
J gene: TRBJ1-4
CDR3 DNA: TGTGCCAGCAGCTTATCGATGGAGGAAAAACTGTTTTTT
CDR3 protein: CASSLSMEEKLFF

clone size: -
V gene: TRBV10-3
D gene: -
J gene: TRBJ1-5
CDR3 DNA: TGTGCCATCAGTGAATGGGCCAGCAATCAGCCCCAGCATTTT
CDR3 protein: CAISEWASNQPQHF

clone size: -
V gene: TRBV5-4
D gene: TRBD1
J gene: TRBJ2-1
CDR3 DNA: TGTGCCAGCAGCTTGTCGAAGGGGGCGGGTGAGCAGTTCTTC
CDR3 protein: CASSLSKGAGEQFF

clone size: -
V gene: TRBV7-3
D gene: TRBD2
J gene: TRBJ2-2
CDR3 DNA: TGTGCCAGCAGCTTAAACGCGGGAGTCCCCGGGGAGCTGTTTTTT
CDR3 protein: CASSLNAGVPGELFF

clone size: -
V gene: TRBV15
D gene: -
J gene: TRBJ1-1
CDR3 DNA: TGTGCCACCAGCGGACCGGGACACGACACTGAAGCTTTCTTT
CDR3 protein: CATSGPGHDTEAFF

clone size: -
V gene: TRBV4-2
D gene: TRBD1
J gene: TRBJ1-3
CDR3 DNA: TGTGCCAGCAGCCCGGGACAGGGTTACACCATATATTTT
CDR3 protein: CASSPGQGYTIYF

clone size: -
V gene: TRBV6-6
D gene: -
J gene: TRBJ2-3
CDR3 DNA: TGTGCCAGCGGGGCTGGGACAGATACGCAGTATTTT
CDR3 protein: CASGAGTDTQYF

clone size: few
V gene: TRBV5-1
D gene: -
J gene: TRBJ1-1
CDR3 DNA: TGCGCCAGCAGCTTGGGGGATCGGGGTGAAGCTTTCTTT
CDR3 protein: CASSLGDRGEAFF

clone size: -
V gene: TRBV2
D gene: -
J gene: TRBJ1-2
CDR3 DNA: TGTGCCAGCACCGGAGGGGGGGCTTCATACTATGGCTACACCTTC
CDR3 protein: CASTGGGASYYGYTF

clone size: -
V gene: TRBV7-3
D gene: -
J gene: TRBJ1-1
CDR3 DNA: TGTGCCAGCAGCCCAAGTGGGAGGAACACTGAAGCTTTCTTT
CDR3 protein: CASSPSGRNTEAFF

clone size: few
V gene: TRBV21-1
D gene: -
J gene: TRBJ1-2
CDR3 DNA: TGTGCCAGCAGCAAACCGGCCCAGCGCTATGGCTACACCTTC
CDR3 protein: CASSKPAQRYGYTF

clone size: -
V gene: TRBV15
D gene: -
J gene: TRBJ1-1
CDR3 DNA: TGTGCCACCAGCAGAGAAACCCAGGGGAGGAACACTGAAGCTTTCTTT
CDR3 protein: CATSRETQGRNTEAFF

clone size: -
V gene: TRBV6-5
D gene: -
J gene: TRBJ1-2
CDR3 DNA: TGTGCCAGCGGTCGAGGTGGCTACACCTTC
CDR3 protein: CASGRGGYTF

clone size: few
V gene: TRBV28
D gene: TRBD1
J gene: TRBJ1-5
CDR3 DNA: TGTGCCAGCAGACTCGGGACAGTCCAGAGCAATCAGCCCCAGCATTTT
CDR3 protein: CASRLGTVQSNQPQHF

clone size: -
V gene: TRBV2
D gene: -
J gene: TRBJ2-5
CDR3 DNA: TGTGCCAGCACCCTAGAGACCCAGTACTTC
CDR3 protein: CASTLETQYF

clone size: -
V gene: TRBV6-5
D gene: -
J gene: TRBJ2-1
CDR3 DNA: TGTGCCAGCCAGGCGAGATGGAGGTTGGACAATGAGCAGTTCTTC
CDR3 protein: CASQARWRLDNEQFF

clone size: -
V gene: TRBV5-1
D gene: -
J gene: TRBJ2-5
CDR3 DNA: TGCGCCAGCAGCCCTCGATCGGCAGGGGTATCGGAGACCCAGTACTTC
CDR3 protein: CASSPRSAGVSETQYF

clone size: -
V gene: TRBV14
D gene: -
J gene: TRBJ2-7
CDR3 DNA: TGTGCCAGCAGCCAAGTACAGGGTTTTTACTACGAGCAGTACTTC
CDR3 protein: CASSQVQGFYYEQYF

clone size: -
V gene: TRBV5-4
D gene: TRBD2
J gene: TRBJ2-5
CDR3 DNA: TGTGCCAGCAGCTTGACGCGGGAGTCGGGAGAGACCCAGTACTTC
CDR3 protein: CASSLTRESGETQYF

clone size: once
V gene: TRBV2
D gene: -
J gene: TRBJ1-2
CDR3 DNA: TGTGCCAGCAGTGGGGTCGGGGATCATGGCTACACCTTC
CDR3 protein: CASSGVGDHGYTF

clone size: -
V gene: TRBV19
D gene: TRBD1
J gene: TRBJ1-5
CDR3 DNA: TGTGCCAGTAGTACCGGGACAGGGGAAAATCAGCCCCAGCATTTT
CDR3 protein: CASSTGTGENQPQHF

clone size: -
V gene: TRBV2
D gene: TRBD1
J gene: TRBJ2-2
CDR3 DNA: TGTGCCAGCAGTGGGACAGGGAGCACCGGGGAGCTGTTTTTT
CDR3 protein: CASSGTGSTGELFF

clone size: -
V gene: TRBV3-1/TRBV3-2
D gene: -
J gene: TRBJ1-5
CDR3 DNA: TGTGCCAGCAGCCAAGAAAAAGAGAGCAATCAGCCCCAGCATTTT
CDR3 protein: CASSQEKESNQPQHF

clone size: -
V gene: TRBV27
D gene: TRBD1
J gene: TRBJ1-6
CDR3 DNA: TGTGCCAGCAGTCCGACAGGGAATGCGGATTCACCCCTCCACTTT
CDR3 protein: CASSPTGNADSPLHF

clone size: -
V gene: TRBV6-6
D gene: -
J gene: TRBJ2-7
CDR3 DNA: TGTGCCAGCAGTTACCATTACAGGGTATCCAGCGAGCAGTACTTC
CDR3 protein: CASSYHYRVSSEQYF

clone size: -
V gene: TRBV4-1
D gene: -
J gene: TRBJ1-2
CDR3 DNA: TGCGCCAGCAGCCAAGATCGGGTAGATGACTATGGCTACACCTTC
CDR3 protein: CASSQDRVDDYGYTF

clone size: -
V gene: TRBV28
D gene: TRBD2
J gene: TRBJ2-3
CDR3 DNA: TGTGCCAGCAGTTTTCCGGAGCGGGGGTACTTTCGAGATACGCAGTATTTT
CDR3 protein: CASSFPERGYFRDTQYF

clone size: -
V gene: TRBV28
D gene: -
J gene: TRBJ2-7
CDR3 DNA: TGTGCCAGCAGTTTAACCCGGCTAGCGACCGAGCAGTACTTC
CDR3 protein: CASSLTRLATEQYF

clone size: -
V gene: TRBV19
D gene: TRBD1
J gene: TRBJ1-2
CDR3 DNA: TGTGCCAGTAGTTCCCTGACAGGGAGCGGCTATGGCTACACCTTC
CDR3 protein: CASSSLTGSGYGYTF

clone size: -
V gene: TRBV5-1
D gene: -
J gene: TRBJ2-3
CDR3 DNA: TGCGCCAGCAGCTCGGGAGTGGTTCGACTCAATACGCAGTATTTT
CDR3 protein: CASSSGVVRLNTQYF

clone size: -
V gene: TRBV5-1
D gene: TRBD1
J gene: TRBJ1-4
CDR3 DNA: TGCGCCAGCAGCCCGCGGACAGGGGGGAATGAAAAACTGTTTTTT
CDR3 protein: CASSPRTGGNEKLFF

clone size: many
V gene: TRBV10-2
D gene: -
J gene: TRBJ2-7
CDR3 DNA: TGCGCCAGCAGTGATTCCGGGACACAAGACCCCTTTTACGAGCAGTACTTC
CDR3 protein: CASSDSGTQDPFYEQYF

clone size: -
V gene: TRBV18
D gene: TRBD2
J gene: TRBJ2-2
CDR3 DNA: TGTGCCAGCTCACTTGAGCGGGGGAACACCGGGGAGCTGTTTTTT
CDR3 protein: CASSLERGNTGELFF

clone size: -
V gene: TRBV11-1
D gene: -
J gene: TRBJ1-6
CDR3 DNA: TGTGCCAGCAGCCGACAGGATTCACCCCTCCACTTT
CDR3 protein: CASSRQDSPLHF